This TCR beta chain originates from a study of identical twins. Using its own MiXCR run on the 5' RACE reads, TCRdb lists one record per CDR3 protein. The top ten hold 5.4% of the sample, which has approximately 220,000 distinct CDR3 sequences, 6% to 8.5% seen once. Findings and limits, study-wide: Cross-sectional statistical analysis was relied on for the conclusions, without the same donors being followed. Out-of-frame alpha sequences common to twins were enriched for low generation probability. Within beta out-of-frame sequences, the excess sharing observed between twins was weaker.

Trimming took 1 base from V and 4 from J; bases not matched to a gene: 0. Germline CDR1 MGHDK, CDR2 SYGVNS. This CDR3 comprises 14 residues. This clonotype came up many times. Its specificity is unknown. The data were also submitted as part of a second study, on yellow fever vaccine responses in identical twins. That report adds: The T cell response to vaccination in identical twins was reportedly partly convergent and partly personalized.

This chain connects TRBV25-1 to TRBJ1-1, with 10 positions matching TRBD1. The TCR sequence derives from a woman between 18 and 29 years old in good health. Sequencing input: CD8+ T cells sorted from blood. The CDR3 sequence is CASSEWDRGTEAFF. The CDR3 coding sequence is TGTGCCAGCAGTGAATGGGACAGGGGCACTGAAGCTTTCTTT.